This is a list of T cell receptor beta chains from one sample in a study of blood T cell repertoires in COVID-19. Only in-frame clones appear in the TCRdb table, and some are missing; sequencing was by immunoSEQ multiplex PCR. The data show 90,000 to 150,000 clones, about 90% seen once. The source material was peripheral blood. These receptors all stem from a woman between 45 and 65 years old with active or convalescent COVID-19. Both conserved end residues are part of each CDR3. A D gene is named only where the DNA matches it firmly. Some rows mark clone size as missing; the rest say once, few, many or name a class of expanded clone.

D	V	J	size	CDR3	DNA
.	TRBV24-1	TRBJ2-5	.	CATSDFEGEETQYF	TGTGCCACCAGTGATTTTGAGGGAGAAGAGACCCAGTACTTC
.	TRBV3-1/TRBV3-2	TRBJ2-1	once	CASSPPSDPTYNEQFF	TGTGCCAGCAGCCCCCCCAGCGACCCGACCTACAATGAGCAGTTCTTC
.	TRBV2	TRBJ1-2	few	CASGSSVEYGYTF	TGTGCCAGCGGTTCTTCGGTAGAATATGGCTACACCTTC
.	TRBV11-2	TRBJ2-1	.	CASSPALASSYNEQFF	TGTGCCAGCAGCCCCGCCCTAGCGAGCTCCTACAATGAGCAGTTCTTC
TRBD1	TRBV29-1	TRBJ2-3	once	CSVERDRGLTPDTQYF	TGCAGCGTTGAAAGGGACAGGGGGCTTACTCCAGATACGCAGTATTTT
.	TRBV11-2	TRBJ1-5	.	CASSPNGGVGQPQHF	TGTGCCAGCAGCCCGAATGGGGGGGTTGGTCAGCCCCAGCATTTT
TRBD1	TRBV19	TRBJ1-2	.	CASSTGQGGNTF	TGTGCCAGTAGTACCGGACAGGGCGGAAACACCTTC
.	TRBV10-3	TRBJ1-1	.	CAISDRQALGAEAFF	TGTGCCATCAGTGATCGACAGGCCCTGGGGGCTGAAGCTTTCTTT
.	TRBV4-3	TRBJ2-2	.	CASSQGSGTGELFF	TGCGCCAGCAGCCAGGGTAGCGGCACCGGGGAGCTGTTTTTT
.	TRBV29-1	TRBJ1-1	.	CSVAGGNTEAFF	TGCAGCGTCGCCGGCGGGAACACTGAAGCTTTCTTT
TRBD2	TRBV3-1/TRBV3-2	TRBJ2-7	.	CASSQGLAGVEQYF	TGTGCCAGCAGCCAAGGTCTAGCGGGAGTTGAGCAGTACTTC
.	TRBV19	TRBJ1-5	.	CASTVEGGDSNQPQHF	TGTGCCAGTACTGTTGAAGGAGGGGATAGCAATCAGCCCCAGCATTTT
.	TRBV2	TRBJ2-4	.	CASTRWLPKNIQYF	TGTGCCAGCACGCGGTGGCTACCCAAAAACATTCAGTACTTC
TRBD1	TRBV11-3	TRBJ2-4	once	CASSLGVQGDIQYF	TGTGCCAGCAGCTTGGGCGTTCAGGGGGACATTCAGTACTTC
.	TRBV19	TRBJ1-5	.	CASSMFERASRSNQPQHF	TGTGCCAGTAGTATGTTTGAGAGGGCCAGTAGGAGCAATCAGCCCCAGCATTTT
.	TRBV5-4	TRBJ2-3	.	CASSVQGVTDTQYF	TGTGCCAGCAGCGTACAGGGTGTTACAGATACGCAGTATTTT
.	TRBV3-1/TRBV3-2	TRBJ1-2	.	CASSQDLRGGYTF	TGTGCCAGCAGCCAAGATTTACGGGGGGGCTACACCTTC
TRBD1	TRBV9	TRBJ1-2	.	CASSVAGQGTYGYTF	TGTGCCAGCAGCGTGGCGGGACAGGGGACTTATGGCTACACCTTC
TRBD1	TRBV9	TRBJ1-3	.	CASSARQGSYGNTIYF	TGTGCCAGCAGCGCCAGACAGGGGTCGTACGGAAACACCATATATTTT
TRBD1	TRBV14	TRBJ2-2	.	CASSQLDRSFGELFF	TGTGCCAGCAGCCAATTGGACAGGAGTTTCGGGGAGCTGTTTTTT
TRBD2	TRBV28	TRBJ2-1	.	CASSPPRLAGGVNEQFF	TGTGCCAGCAGTCCCCCGAGACTAGCGGGAGGCGTCAATGAGCAGTTCTTC
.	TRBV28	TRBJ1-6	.	CASSQGGDNSPLHF	TGTGCCAGCAGTCAGGGTGGGGATAATTCACCCCTCCACTTT
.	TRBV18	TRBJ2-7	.	CASSQDDGTRGQYF	TGTGCCAGCTCACAGGACGACGGGACACGCGGGCAGTACTTC
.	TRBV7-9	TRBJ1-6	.	CASSLDTSPLHF	TGTGCCAGCAGCTTGGACACCTCACCCCTCCACTTT
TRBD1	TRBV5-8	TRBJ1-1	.	CASSPGTRGLKAFF	TGTGCCAGCAGCCCGGGGACAAGGGGGCTTAAGGCTTTCTTT
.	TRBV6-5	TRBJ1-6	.	CARDRQPIHSPLHF	TGTGCCAGGGACCGACAGCCGATCCATTCACCCCTCCACTTT
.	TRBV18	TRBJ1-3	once	CASSRILHLTSSGNTIYF	TGTGCCAGCTCACGAATCCTACATTTGACAAGCTCTGGAAACACCATATATTTT
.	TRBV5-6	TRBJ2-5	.	CASSLRSGIQETQYF	TGTGCCAGCAGCTTGAGGTCAGGAATACAAGAGACCCAGTACTTC
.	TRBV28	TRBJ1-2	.	CASAIVGGRYGYTF	TGTGCCAGCGCTATTGTGGGGGGACGGTATGGCTACACCTTC
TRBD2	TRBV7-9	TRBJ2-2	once	CASSKSGRLAGELFF	TGTGCCAGCAGCAAGAGCGGGAGGTTGGCCGGGGAGCTGTTTTTT
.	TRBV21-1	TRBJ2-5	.	CASSNQRRQETQYF	TGTGCCAGCAGTAACCAGCGGAGACAAGAGACCCAGTACTTC
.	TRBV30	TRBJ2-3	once	CAWTTGLTTDTQYF	TGTGCCTGGACCACGGGACTTACGACAGATACGCAGTATTTT
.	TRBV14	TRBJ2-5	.	CASSQGVAWVETQYF	TGTGCCAGCAGCCAAGGGGTAGCGTGGGTAGAGACCCAGTACTTC